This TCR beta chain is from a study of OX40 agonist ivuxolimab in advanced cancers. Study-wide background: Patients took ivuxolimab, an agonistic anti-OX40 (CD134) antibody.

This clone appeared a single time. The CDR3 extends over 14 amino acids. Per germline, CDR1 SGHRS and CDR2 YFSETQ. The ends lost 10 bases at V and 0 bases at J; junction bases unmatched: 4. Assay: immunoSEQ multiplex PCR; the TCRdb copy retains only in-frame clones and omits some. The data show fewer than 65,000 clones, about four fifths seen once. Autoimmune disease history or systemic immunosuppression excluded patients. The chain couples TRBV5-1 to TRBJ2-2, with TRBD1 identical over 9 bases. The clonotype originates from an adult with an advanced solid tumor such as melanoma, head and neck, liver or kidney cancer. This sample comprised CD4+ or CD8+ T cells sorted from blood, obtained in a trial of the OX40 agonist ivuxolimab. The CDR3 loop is CAGRQGANTGELFF. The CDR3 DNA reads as TGCGCCGGTAGACAGGGGGCGAACACCGGGGAGCTGTTTTTT. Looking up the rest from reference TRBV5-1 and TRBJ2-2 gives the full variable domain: KAGVTQTPRYLIKTRGQQVTLSCSPISGHRSVSWYQQTPGQGLQFLFEYFSETQRNKGNFPGRFSGRQFSNSRSEMNVSTLELGDSALYLCAGRQGANTGELFFGEGSRLTVL.